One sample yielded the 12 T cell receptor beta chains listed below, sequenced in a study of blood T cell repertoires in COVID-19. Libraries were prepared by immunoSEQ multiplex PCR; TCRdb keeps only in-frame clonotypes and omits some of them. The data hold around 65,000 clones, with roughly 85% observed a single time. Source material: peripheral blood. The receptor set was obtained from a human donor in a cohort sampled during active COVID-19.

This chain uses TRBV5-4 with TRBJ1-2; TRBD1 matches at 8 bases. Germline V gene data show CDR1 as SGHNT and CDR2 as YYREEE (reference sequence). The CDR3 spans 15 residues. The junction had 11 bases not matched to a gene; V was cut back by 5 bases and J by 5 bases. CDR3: CASRDPARGRYGYTF. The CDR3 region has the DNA TGTGCCAGCAGGGATCCCGCCAGGGGGCGTTATGGCTACACCTTC.

The CDR3 DNA reads as TGTGCCAGCACTCCAGGCAAGGTAACTGAAGCTTTCTTT. As protein: CASTPGKVTEAFF. The V gene is TRBV12-3 or TRBV12-4, the J gene TRBJ1-1; D gene unclear. With 7 bases removed from V and 5 bases from J, the gap between germline ends came to 14 bases. The CDR3 has 13 amino acids.

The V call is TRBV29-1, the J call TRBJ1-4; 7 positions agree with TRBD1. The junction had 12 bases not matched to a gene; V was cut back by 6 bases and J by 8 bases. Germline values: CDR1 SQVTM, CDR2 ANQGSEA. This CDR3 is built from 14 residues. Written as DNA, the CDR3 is TGCAGCGTCCTCCTTAGGGGGCTAGGGGAAAAACTGTTTTTT. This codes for CSVLLRGLGEKLFF.

DNA of the CDR3: TGTGCCAGCAGCTTGTTGCCCGGGAGTAATGAAAAACTGTTTTTT. The encoded protein is CASSLLPGSNEKLFF. V usage is TRBV5-5 and J usage is TRBJ1-4, with unresolved D. Germline-derived CDR1 and CDR2 are SGHKS and YYEKEE (reference sequence). Trimming took off 1 base at V and 4 bases at J, with 11 bases between the two ends. This CDR3 has 15 residues.

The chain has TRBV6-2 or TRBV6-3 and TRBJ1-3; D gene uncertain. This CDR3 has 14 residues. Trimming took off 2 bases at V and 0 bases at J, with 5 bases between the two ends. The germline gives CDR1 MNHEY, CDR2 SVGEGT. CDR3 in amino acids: CASSYAVSGNTIYF. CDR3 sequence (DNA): TGTGCCAGCAGTTACGCAGTCTCTGGAAACACCATATATTTT.

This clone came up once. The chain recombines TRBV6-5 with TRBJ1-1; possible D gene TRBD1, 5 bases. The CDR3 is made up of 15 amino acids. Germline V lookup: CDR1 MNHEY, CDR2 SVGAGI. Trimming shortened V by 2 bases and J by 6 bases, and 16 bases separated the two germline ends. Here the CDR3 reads CASSYNRRDAAEAFF. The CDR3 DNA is TGTGCCAGCAGTTACAACCGGCGGGACGCGGCTGAAGCTTTCTTT.

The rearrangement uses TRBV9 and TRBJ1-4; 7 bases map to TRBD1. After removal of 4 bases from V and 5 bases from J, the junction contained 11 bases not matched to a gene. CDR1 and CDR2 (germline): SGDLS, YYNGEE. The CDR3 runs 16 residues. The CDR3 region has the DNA TGTGCCAGCAGCCCCACTGTTAGGGGGCGGAATGAAAAACTGTTTTTT. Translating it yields CASSPTVRGRNEKLFF.

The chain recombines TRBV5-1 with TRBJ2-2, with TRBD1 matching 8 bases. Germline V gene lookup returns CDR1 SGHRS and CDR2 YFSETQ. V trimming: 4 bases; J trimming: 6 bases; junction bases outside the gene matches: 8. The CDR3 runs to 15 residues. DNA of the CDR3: TGCGCCAGCAGCCCCCGACAGGGGACAGCCGGGGAGCTGTTTTTT. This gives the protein CASSPRQGTAGELFF.

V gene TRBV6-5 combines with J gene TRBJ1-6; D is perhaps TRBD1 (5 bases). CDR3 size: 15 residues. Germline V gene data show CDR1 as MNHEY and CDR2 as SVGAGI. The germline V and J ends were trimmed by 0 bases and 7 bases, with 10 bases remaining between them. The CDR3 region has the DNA TGTGCCAGCAGTTACTCGTCCGGGGGAAATTCACCCCTCCACTTT. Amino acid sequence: CASSYSSGGNSPLHF.

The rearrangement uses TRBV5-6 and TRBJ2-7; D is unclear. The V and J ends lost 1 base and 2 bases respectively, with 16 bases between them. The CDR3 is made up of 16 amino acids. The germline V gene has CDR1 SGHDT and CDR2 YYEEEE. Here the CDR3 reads CASSLSGRRRTYEQYF. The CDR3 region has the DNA TGTGCCAGCAGCTTGTCCGGTCGGAGACGTACCTACGAGCAGTACTTC.

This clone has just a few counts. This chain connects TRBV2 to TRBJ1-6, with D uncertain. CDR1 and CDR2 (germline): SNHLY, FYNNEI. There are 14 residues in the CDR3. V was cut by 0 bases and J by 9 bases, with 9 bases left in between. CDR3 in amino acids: CASSEAGRVSPLHF. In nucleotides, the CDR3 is TGTGCCAGCAGTGAAGCCGGGAGGGTTTCACCCCTCCACTTT. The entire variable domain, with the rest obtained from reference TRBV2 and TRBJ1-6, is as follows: EPEVTQTPSHQVTQMGQEVILRCVPISNHLYFYWYRQILGQKVEFLVSFYNNEISEKSEIFDDQFSVERPDGSNFTLKIRSTKLEDSAMYFCASSEAGRVSPLHFGNGTRLTVT.

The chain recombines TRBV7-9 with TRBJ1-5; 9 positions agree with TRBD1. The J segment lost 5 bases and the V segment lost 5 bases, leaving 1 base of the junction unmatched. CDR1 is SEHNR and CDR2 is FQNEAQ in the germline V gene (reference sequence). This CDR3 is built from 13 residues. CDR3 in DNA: TGTGCCAGCAGCCGACAGGGGGATCAGCCCCAGCATTTT. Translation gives CASSRQGDQPQHF.